The 22 T cell receptor beta chains presented below share a single source sample, sequenced in a study of cytomegalovirus exposure and HLA in healthy donors. Primers included in the PCR were 60 Vbeta and 13 Jbeta primers. The assay was immunoSEQ multiplex PCR, and TCRdb's table has in-frame clones only and misses some. The profile covers some 90,000 clones, with about 70% appearing a single time and roughly 3% taken by the ten largest. The specimen sequenced was PBMCs. The receptors stem from a female donor in good health and CMV-seropositive.

This chain joins TRBV4-3 and TRBJ2-7, with 9 bases aligning to TRBD2. Germline CDR1 is LGHNA and CDR2 is YSLEER. The CDR3 is made up of 15 amino acids. V was pared by 2 bases and J by 5 bases, with 7 bases of the junction left unmatched. In nucleotides, the CDR3 is TGCGCCAGCAGCCAACTAGCGGGACTAGACCACGAGCAGTACTTC. It translates to CASSQLAGLDHEQYF.

DNA of the CDR3: TGTGCCAGCAGTTACCTGCAGGAAGCTTTCTTT. Translated: CASSYLQEAFF. The chain employs TRBV6-5 and TRBJ1-1; D is undetermined. This CDR3 has 11 amino acids. V lost 2 bases and J lost 8, with 6 bases in between. CDR1 is MNHEY, CDR2 SVGAGI, per germline.

This clone was counted once. The gene calls are TRBV4-2 and TRBJ1-2, with 8 bases that match TRBD1. The CDR3 spans 16 residues. The germline V gene encodes CDR1 LGHNA and CDR2 YNFKEQ. J gave up 5 bases and V 3 bases, and 11 bases lay outside the gene matches. CDR3 DNA: TGTGCCAGCAGCCATCCCCCCGGACAGGGACGTTATGGCTACACCTTC. It is translated as CASSHPPGQGRYGYTF.

The DNA for the CDR3 is TGTGCCAGTAGTTTTAGAATCTCTGAGCAGTTCTTC. It is translated as CASSFRISEQFF. J is TRBJ2-1 and V is TRBV19; no reliable D call. This CDR3 is built from 12 residues. CDR1 and CDR2 (germline): LNHDA, SQIVND (reference sequence). The V end lost 5 bases, the J end lost 9 bases, and 11 bases lay between the germline ends. Full variable domain (outside the CDR3, taken from reference TRBV19 and TRBJ2-1): DGGITQSPKYLFRKEGQNVTLSCEQNLNHDAMYWYRQDPGQGLRLIYYSQIVNDFQKGDIAEGYSVSREKKESFPLTVTSAQKNPTAFYLCASSFRISEQFFGPGTRLTVL.

The V gene is TRBV6-1, the J gene TRBJ1-5; TRBD1 aligns across 7 bases. J lost 6 bases, V lost 3 bases, and 8 bases had no gene match. The germline gives CDR1 MNHNS, CDR2 SASEGT. The CDR3 spans 15 residues. The CDR3 region has the DNA TGTGCCAGCAGTGATCATAGGGGGCTGGGTCAGCCCCAGCATTTT. Protein sequence: CASSDHRGLGQPQHF.

This clone was counted a few times. The V gene is TRBV11-2, the J gene TRBJ1-1; 7 bases map to TRBD1. Germline values: CDR1 SGHAT, CDR2 FQNNGV. The CDR3 spans 17 residues. V dropped 0 bases and J dropped 0; count of bases not matched to a gene: 7. DNA of the CDR3: TGTGCCAGCAGCTTAGAACGACAGGGTCGTTTGAACACTGAAGCTTTCTTT. It codes for CASSLERQGRLNTEAFF.

This chain links TRBV27 with TRBJ1-2; perhaps TRBD1 as D (5 bases). The V gene's germline CDR1 is MNHEY and CDR2 SMNVEV (reference sequence). CDR3 length: 14 residues. Deletions cut 5 bases from V and 4 bases from J, with 14 bases between. Here the CDR3 DNA reads TGTGCCAGCAGTGCCTCCGGGGGGATCTATGGCTACACCTTC. Amino acids: CASSASGGIYGYTF.

The chain uses TRBV7-8 and TRBJ1-5; 7 bases fit TRBD1. The ends lost 11 bases at V and 1 base at J; junction bases unmatched: 8. Germline loops: CDR1 SGHVS, CDR2 FQNEAQ. The CDR3 runs 14 residues. The CDR3 is CAVAGQLSNQPQHF. The CDR3 DNA is TGTGCCGTAGCGGGACAGTTAAGCAATCAGCCCCAGCATTTT.

The chain joins TRBV28 to TRBJ1-3; unclear D gene. V lost 3 bases, J lost 4 bases, and 13 bases lay in between. Per the germline V gene, CDR1 is MDHEN and CDR2 is SYDVKM. CDR3 size: 15 residues. CDR3 DNA: TGTGCCAGCAGTTTCCCGCGGGTGGAGGGAAACACCATATATTTT. Translation: CASSFPRVEGNTIYF.

This chain uses TRBV7-2 with TRBJ1-2; D is unclear. Germline loops: CDR1 SGHTA, CDR2 FQGNSA. This CDR3 has 12 amino acids. The ends were cut back, 5 bases at V and 4 bases at J, with 8 bases in the middle. The CDR3 DNA reads TGTGCCAGCAGCCGTAGTGGCTATGGCTACACCTTC. Protein product: CASSRSGYGYTF.

J is TRBJ1-5 and V is TRBV6-5; 7 bases are shared with TRBD1. The CDR3 loop spans 14 amino acids. Trimming cost V 2 bases and J 6 bases; bases outside gene matches: 4. From germline, CDR1 is MNHEY and CDR2 SVGAGI. The CDR3 loop reads CASSYDRESQPQHF. For the CDR3, the DNA is TGTGCCAGCAGTTACGACAGGGAATCTCAGCCCCAGCATTTT.

The chain joins TRBV9 to TRBJ2-1, with D uncertain. Germline CDR1 SGDLS, CDR2 YYNGEE. V lost 0 bases to trimming and J lost 8 bases, with 15 bases between them. The CDR3 covers 15 residues. CDR3 amino acids: CASSVDTRSLDEQFF. CDR3 bases: TGTGCCAGCAGCGTAGATACGAGATCCTTGGATGAGCAGTTCTTC. Using reference TRBV9 and TRBJ2-1 for the parts outside the CDR3, the full variable domain is DSGVTQTPKHLITATGQRVTLRCSPRSGDLSVYWYQQSLDQGLQFLIQYYNGEERAKGNILERFSAQQFPDLHSELNLSSLELGDSALYFCASSVDTRSLDEQFFGPGTRLTVL.

Comment on this clone: With only one base between it and a far larger clone, this is likely a read error. The chain uses TRBV28 and TRBJ1-3; possible D gene TRBD1, 6 bases. The CDR3 is 14 amino acids. The germline V and J ends were trimmed by 6 bases and 0 bases, with 9 bases remaining between them. CDR1 is MDHEN and CDR2 is SYDVKM in the germline V gene. CDR3 sequence reads: CASSWTDSGNTIYF. CDR3 sequence (DNA): TGTGCCAGCAGCTGGACAGACTCTGGAAACACCATATATTTT.

This chain links TRBV5-4 with TRBJ2-6, with 8 bases fitting TRBD2. Trimming at V came to 4 bases and at J to 0 bases, leaving 3 bases not matched to a gene. The CDR3 covers 16 residues. Per germline, CDR1 SGHNT and CDR2 YYREEE (reference sequence). The DNA of the CDR3 is TGTGCCAGCAGCGCGGGGACTAGCTCTGGGGCCAACGTCCTGACTTTC. This sequence encodes CASSAGTSSGANVLTF.

The rearrangement links TRBV7-2 to TRBJ2-2; the D gene is possibly TRBD1 (6 bases). The CDR3 has 13 residues. The germline V gene encodes CDR1 SGHTA and CDR2 FQGNSA. Trimming left V 6 bases short and J 5 bases short, with 10 bases between. The CDR3 nucleotides are TGTGCCAGCAGGTATACAGGGACCGGGGAGCTGTTTTTT. Amino acid sequence: CASRYTGTGELFF. The full variable domain, with the rest looked up from reference TRBV7-2 and TRBJ2-2, is GAGVSQSPSNKVTEKGKDVELRCDPISGHTALYWYRQSLGQGLEFLIYFQGNSAPDKSGLPSDRFSAERTGGSVSTLTIQRTQQEDSAVYLCASRYTGTGELFFGEGSRLTVL.

This clone turned up a few times. The rearrangement links TRBV6-1 to TRBJ1-5; D might be TRBD1 (5 bases). The V gene lost 2 bases and the J gene lost 3 bases, with 8 bases spanning the gap. This CDR3 region has 14 residues. CDR1 is MNHNS, CDR2 SASEGT, per germline. CDR3 bases: TGTGCCAGCAGTGAATGGGGGGACAATCAGCCCCAGCATTTT. As protein: CASSEWGDNQPQHF.

The chain is built from TRBV14 and TRBJ1-4; tentatively, D is TRBD1 (6 bases). V dropped 3 bases and J dropped 6 bases, with 11 bases sitting between them. This CDR3 region has 14 residues. Germline V gives CDR1 SGHDN, CDR2 FVKESK. In DNA, the CDR3 is TGTGCCAGCAGCCAGGGACACAGGGATGAAAAACTGTTTTTT. It encodes CASSQGHRDEKLFF.

This clone was seen only once. The chain joins TRBV6-1 to TRBJ1-5; 8 nucleotides match TRBD1. With V trimmed by 5 bases and J by 7 bases, 7 bases remained unmatched. Germline CDR1 reads MNHNS; CDR2 reads SASEGT. The CDR3 runs 14 residues. CDR3 nucleotide sequence: TGTGCCAGCAGTCGTACAGGGGGGTTCCAGCCCCAGCATTTT. Amino acids: CASSRTGGFQPQHF.

The rearrangement links TRBV2 to TRBJ1-1; D is unresolved. V was shortened by 3 bases and J by 4 bases, with 12 bases between the two germline ends. The germline gives CDR1 SNHLY, CDR2 FYNNEI. This CDR3 spans 14 amino acids. The CDR3 sequence is CASSDRRSGTEAFF. For the CDR3, the DNA is TGTGCCAGCAGTGATCGTAGGAGCGGCACTGAAGCTTTCTTT.

This clone was seen a few times. The DNA is omitted, as the CDR3 cannot be located on it reliably, and the CDR3 follows TCRdb's listing. The chain has TRBV10-1 and TRBJ2-1; the D segment call TRBD2 is taken from the table without a DNA check. The CDR3 region is 14 residues in length, termini included. Germline CDR1 is WNHNN and CDR2 is SYGVQD (reference sequence). This CDR3 is CASSGSWGGGALFF.

This clone occurred a few times. V and J are TRBV2 and TRBJ2-3, with D possibly matching TRBD1 (5 bases). V shed 11 bases and J shed 2 bases, with 17 bases lying between them. CDR3 length: 14 residues. Germline V gives CDR1 SNHLY, CDR2 FYNNEI. The CDR3 coding sequence is TGTGCCTCAAAGGGGCATTCCTACACAGATACGCAGTATTTT. It yields the protein CASKGHSYTDTQYF.

This CDR3 is CASSIGPGGYEQYF. In DNA, the CDR3 is TGTGCCAGTAGTATAGGGCCGGGTGGCTACGAGCAGTACTTC. This chain joins TRBV19 and TRBJ2-7; no clear D gene. Trimming cost V 1 base and J 3 bases, with 10 bases left between them. This CDR3 region has 14 residues. The V gene's germline CDR1 is LNHDA and CDR2 SQIVND (reference sequence).